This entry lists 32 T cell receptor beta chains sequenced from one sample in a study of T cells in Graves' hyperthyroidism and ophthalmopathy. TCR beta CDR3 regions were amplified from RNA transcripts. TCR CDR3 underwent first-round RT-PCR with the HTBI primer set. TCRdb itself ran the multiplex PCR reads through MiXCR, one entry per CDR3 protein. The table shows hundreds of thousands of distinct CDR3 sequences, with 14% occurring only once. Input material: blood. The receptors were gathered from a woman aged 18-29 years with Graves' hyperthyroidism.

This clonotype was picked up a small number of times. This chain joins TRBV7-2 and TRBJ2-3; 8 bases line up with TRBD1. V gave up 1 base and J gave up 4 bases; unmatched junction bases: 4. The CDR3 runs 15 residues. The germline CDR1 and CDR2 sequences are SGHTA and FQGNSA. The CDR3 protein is CASSLGQGTPDTQYF. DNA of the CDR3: TGTGCCAGCAGCTTAGGACAGGGGACCCCAGATACGCAGTATTTT.

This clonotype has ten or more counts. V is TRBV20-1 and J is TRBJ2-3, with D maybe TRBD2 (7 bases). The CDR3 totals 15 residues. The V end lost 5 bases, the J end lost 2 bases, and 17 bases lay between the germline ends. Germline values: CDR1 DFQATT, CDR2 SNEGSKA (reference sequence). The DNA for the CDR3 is TGCAGTGCTTGGGGGCTAGCGGAGGCCACAGATACGCAGTATTTT. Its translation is CSAWGLAEATDTQYF.

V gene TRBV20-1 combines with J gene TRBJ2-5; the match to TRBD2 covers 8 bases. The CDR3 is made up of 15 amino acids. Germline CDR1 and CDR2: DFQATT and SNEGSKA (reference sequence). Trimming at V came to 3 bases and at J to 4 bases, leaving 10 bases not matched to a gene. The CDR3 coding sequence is TGCAGTGCTAGGTTCGGGAGGGCCGGGAGAGAGACCCAGTACTTC. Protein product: CSARFGRAGRETQYF.

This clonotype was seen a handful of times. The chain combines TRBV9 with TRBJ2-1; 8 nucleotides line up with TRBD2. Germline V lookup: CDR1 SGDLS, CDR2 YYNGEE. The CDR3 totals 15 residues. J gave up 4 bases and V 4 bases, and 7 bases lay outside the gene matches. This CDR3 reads CASSILAEEYNEQFF. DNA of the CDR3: TGTGCCAGCAGCATACTAGCGGAGGAGTACAATGAGCAGTTCTTC.

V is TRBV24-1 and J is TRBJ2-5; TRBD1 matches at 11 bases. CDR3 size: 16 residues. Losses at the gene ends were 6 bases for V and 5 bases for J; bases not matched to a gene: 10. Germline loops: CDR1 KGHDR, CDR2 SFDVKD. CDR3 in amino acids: CATSFRGQGAGETQYF. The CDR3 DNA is TGTGCCACCAGTTTCCGAGGACAGGGGGCAGGGGAGACCCAGTACTTC.

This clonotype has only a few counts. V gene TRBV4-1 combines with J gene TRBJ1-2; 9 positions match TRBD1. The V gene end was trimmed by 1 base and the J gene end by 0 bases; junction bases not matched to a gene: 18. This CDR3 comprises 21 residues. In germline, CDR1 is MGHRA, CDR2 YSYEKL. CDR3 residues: CASSQAAVRRDRARANYGYTF. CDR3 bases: TGCGCCAGCAGCCAAGCCGCCGTTCGAAGGGACAGGGCGAGAGCTAACTATGGCTACACCTTC.

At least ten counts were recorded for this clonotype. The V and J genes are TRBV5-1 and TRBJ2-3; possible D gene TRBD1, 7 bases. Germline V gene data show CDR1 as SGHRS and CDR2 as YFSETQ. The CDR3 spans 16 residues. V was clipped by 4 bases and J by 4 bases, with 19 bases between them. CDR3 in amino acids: CASSLFGGGEADTQYF. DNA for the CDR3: TGCGCCAGCAGCCTCTTCGGAGGGGGCGAAGCAGATACGCAGTATTTT. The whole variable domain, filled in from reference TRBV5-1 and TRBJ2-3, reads KAGVTQTPRYLIKTRGQQVTLSCSPISGHRSVSWYQQTPGQGLQFLFEYFSETQRNKGNFPGRFSGRQFSNSRSEMNVSTLELGDSALYLCASSLFGGGEADTQYFGPGTRLTVL.

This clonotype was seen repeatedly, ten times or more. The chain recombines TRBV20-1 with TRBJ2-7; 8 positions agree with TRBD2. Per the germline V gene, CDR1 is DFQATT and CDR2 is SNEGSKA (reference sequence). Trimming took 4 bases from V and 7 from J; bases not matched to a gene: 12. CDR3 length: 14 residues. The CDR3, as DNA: TGCAGTGCTAACCAAGCGGGAGTCTCTCGGGAGCAGTACTTC. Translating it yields CSANQAGVSREQYF.

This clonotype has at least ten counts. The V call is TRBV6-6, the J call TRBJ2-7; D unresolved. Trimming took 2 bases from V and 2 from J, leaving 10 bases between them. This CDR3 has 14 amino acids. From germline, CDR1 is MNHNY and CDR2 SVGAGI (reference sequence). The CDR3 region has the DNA TGTGCCAGCAGTTACCGAATTAAGACCTACGAGCAGTACTTC. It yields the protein CASSYRIKTYEQYF.

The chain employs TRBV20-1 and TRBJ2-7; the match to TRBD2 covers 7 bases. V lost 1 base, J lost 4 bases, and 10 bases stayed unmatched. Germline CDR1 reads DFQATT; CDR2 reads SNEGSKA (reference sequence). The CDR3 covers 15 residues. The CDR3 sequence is CSARVPGGGRYEQYF. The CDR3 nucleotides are TGCAGTGCTAGAGTCCCAGGCGGGGGTAGGTACGAGCAGTACTTC.

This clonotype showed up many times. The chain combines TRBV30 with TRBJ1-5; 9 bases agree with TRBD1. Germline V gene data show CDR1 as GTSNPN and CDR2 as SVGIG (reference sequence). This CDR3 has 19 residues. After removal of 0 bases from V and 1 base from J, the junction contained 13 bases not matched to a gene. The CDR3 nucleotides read TGTGCCTGGAGTGTAGGACACGGGACAGGGATATGGAGCAATCAGCCCCAGCATTTT. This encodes CAWSVGHGTGIWSNQPQHF.

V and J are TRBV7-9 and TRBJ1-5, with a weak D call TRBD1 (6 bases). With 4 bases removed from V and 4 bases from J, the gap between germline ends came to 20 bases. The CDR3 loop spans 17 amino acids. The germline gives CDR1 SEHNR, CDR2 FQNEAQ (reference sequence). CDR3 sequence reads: CASSSGDIRGRNQPQHF. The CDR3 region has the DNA TGTGCCAGCAGCTCCGGGGACATCCGGGGGAGGAATCAGCCCCAGCATTTT.

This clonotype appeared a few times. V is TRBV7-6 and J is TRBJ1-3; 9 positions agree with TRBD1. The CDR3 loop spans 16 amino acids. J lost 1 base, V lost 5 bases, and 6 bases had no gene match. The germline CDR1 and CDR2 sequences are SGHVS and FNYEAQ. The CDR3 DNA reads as TGTGCCAGCAGCCCCGGGACAGGGTATTCTGGAAACACCATATATTTT. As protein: CASSPGTGYSGNTIYF.

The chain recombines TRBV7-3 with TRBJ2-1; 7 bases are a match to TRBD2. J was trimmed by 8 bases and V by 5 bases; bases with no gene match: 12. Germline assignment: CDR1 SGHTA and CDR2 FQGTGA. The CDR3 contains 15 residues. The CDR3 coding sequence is TGTGCCAGCAGCCCTACTCGCGGGAGTAAGGATGAGCAGTTCTTC. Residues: CASSPTRGSKDEQFF.

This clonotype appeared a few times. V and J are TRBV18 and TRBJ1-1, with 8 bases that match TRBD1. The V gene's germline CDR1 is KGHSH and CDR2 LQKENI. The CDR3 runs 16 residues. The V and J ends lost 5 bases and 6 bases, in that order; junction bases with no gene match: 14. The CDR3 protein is CASSTGTGGPRAEAFF. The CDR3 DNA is TGTGCCAGCTCAACCGGGACAGGCGGTCCGAGGGCTGAAGCTTTCTTT.

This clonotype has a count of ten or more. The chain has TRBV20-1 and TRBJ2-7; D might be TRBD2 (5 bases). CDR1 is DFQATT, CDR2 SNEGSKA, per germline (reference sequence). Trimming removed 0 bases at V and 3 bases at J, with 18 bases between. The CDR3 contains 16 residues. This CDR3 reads CSARERPRRGFYEQYF. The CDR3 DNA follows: TGCAGTGCTAGAGAACGGCCTCGTAGAGGGTTCTACGAGCAGTACTTC.

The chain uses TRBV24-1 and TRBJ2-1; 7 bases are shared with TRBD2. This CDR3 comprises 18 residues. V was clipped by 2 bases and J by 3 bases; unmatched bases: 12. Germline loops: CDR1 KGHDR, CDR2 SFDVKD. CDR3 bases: TGTGCCACCAGTGATTCGAAGAGGACTAGTGGTCTCTACAATGAGCAGTTCTTC. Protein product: CATSDSKRTSGLYNEQFF.

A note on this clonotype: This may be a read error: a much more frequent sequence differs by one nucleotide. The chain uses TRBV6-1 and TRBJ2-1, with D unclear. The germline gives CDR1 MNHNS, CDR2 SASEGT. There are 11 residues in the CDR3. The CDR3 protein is CASTDGDERFF. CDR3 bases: TGTGCCAGCACGGACGGCGATGAGCGGTTCTTC.

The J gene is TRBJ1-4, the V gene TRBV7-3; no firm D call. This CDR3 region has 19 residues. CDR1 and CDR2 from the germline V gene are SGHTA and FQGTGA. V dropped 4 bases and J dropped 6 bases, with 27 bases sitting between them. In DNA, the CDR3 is TGTGCCAGCAGCTCGCATTTTGGGGAGCAGGAGGCGACCCATGAAAAACTGTTTTTT. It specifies CASSSHFGEQEATHEKLFF.

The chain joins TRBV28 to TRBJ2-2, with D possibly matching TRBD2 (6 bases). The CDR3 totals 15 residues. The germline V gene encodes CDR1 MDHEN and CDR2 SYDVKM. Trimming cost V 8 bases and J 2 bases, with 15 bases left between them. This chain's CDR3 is CASLGTGVNTGELFF. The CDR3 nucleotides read TGTGCCAGCCTCGGTACGGGAGTAAACACCGGGGAGCTGTTTTTT.

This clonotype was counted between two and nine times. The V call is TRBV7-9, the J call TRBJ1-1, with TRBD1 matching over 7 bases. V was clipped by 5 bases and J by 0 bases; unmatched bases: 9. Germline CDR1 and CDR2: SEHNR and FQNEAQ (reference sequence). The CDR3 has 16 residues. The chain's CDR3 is CASSHRQGTMNTEAFF. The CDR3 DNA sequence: TGTGCCAGCAGCCATCGACAGGGAACCATGAACACTGAAGCTTTCTTT.

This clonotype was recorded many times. DNA of the CDR3: TGTGCCAGCAGTTACAGCGCAGGGGACACTGAAGCTTTCTTT. It codes for CASSYSAGDTEAFF. The chain employs TRBV6-1 and TRBJ1-1; weak D call: TRBD1 (6 bases). Trimming took 5 bases from V and 3 from J, leaving 13 bases between them. The CDR3 totals 14 residues. The germline V gene encodes CDR1 MNHNS and CDR2 SASEGT.

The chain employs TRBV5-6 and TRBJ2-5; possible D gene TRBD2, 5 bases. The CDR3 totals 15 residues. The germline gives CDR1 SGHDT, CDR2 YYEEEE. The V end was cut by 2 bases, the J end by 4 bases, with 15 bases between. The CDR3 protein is CASSFAGVRGETQYF. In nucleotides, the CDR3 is TGTGCCAGCAGCTTCGCCGGGGTGAGAGGAGAGACCCAGTACTTC.

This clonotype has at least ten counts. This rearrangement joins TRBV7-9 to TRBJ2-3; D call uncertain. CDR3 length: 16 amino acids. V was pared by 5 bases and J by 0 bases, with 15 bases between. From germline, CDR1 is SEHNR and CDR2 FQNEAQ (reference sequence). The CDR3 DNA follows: TGTGCCAGCAGCCACGGGCGAACTCCTAGCACAGATACGCAGTATTTT. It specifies CASSHGRTPSTDTQYF.

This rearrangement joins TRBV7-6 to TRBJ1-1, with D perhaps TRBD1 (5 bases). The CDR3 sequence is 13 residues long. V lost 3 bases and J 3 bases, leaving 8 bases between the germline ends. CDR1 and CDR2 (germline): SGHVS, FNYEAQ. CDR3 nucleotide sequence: TGTGCCAGCAGCTTGGGGGTTTACACTGAAGCTTTCTTT. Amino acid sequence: CASSLGVYTEAFF.

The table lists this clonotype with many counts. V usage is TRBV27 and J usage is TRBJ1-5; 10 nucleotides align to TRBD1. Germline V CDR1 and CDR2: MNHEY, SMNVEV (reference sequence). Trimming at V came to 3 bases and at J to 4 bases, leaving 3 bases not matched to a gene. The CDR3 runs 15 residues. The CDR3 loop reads CASSFGTGDNQPQHF. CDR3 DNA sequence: TGTGCCAGCAGTTTTGGGACAGGGGATAATCAGCCCCAGCATTTT.

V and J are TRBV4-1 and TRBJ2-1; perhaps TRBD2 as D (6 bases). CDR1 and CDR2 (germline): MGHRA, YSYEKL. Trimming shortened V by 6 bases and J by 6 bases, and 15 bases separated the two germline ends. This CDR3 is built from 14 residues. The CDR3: CASREISGPNEQFF. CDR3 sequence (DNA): TGCGCCAGCAGGGAGATTAGCGGTCCCAATGAGCAGTTCTTC.

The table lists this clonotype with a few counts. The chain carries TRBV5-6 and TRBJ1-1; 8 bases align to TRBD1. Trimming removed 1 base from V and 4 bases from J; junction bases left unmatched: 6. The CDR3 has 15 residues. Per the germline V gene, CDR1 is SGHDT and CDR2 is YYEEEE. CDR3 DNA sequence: TGTGCCAGCAGCTTGAGGACAGGGAGGGGCACTGAAGCTTTCTTT. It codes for CASSLRTGRGTEAFF.

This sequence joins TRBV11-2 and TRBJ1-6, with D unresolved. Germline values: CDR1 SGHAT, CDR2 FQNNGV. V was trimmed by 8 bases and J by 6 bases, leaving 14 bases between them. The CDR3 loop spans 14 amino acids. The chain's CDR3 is CASDAAGFNSPLHF. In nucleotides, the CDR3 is TGTGCCAGCGACGCGGCGGGGTTTAATTCACCCCTCCACTTT. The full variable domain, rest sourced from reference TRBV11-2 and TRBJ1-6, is EAGVAQSPRYKIIEKRQSVAFWCNPISGHATLYWYQQILGQGPKLLIQFQNNGVVDDSQLPKDRFSAERLKGVDSTLKIQPAKLEDSAVYLCASDAAGFNSPLHFGNGTRLTVT.

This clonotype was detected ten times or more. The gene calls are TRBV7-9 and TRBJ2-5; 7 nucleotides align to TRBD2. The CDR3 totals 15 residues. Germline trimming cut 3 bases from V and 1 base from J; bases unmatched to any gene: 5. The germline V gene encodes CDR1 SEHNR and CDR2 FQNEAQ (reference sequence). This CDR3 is CASSFGGSPQETQYF. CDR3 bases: TGTGCCAGCAGCTTCGGCGGGAGCCCCCAAGAGACCCAGTACTTC.

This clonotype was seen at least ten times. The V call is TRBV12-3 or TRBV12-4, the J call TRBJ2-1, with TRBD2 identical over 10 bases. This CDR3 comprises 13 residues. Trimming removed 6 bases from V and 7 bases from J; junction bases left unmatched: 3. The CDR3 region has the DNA TGTGCCAGCAGCCCACTAGCGGGAAATGAGCAGTTCTTC. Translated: CASSPLAGNEQFF.

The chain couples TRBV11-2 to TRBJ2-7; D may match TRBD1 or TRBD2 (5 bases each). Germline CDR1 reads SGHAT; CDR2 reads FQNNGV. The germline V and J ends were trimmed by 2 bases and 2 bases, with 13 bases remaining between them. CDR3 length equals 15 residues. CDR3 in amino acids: CASSLSRGRPYEQYF. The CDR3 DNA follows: TGTGCCAGCAGCTTATCCCGGGGCAGACCCTACGAGCAGTACTTC.